A selection of T cell receptor beta chains follows, all from one sample in a study of beta chain features in type 1 diabetes. TCRdb's copy holds only in-frame clones and misses some; the assay was immunoSEQ multiplex PCR. The table shows over 200,000 clones, with approximately 10% occurring only once. The sequencing input was naive CD4+ T cells from blood. These receptor sequences come from a man younger than 40 with type 1 diabetes. Each CDR3 is given with its conserved first and last residue. A D gene is named only where the DNA matches it firmly. The size entry is marked missing in some rows and otherwise reads once, few, many or a size class.

J gene | clone size | D gene | V gene | CDR3 protein | CDR3 DNA
TRBJ2-1 | . | . | TRBV6-5 | CASTATGSGEQFF | TGTGCCAGCACTGCCACAGGTTCCGGTGAGCAGTTCTTC
TRBJ1-5 | few | TRBD1 | TRBV4-1 | CASSHQGGQPQHF | TGCGCCAGCAGCCACCAGGGGGGACAGCCCCAGCATTTT
TRBJ1-1 | . | . | TRBV5-1 | CASSIRTANTEAFF | TGCGCCAGCAGCATCCGGACAGCGAACACTGAAGCTTTCTTT
TRBJ2-3 | few | TRBD2 | TRBV7-2 | CASSLQAGITDTQYF | TGTGCCAGCAGCCTCCAAGCGGGGATCACAGATACGCAGTATTTT
TRBJ2-7 | . | TRBD1 | TRBV7-9 | CASSLLGTGDYEQYF | TGTGCCAGCAGCTTACTGGGGACAGGTGACTACGAGCAGTACTTC
TRBJ2-4 | few | TRBD1 | TRBV15 | CATSRVWTGDGENIQYF | TGTGCCACCAGCAGAGTTTGGACAGGGGATGGGGAAAACATTCAGTACTTC
TRBJ2-5 | . | . | TRBV10-3 | CAISEMWATQYF | TGTGCCATCAGTGAGATGTGGGCTACCCAGTACTTC
TRBJ1-2 | . | TRBD1 | TRBV7-8 | CASSLALTRGLYGYTF | TGTGCCAGCAGCTTAGCTCTCACCAGGGGGCTCTATGGCTACACCTTC
TRBJ2-7 | . | . | TRBV6-1 | CASTQDSGRNEQYF | TGTGCCAGCACCCAAGATAGCGGACGCAACGAGCAGTACTTC
TRBJ2-3 | . | TRBD2 | TRBV9 | CASSVSGVGGTDTQYF | TGTGCCAGCAGCGTTAGCGGGGTAGGGGGCACAGATACGCAGTATTTT
TRBJ1-1 | few | . | TRBV29-1 | CSVPRGGGINTEAFF | TGCAGCGTCCCCAGGGGAGGGGGGATAAACACTGAAGCTTTCTTT
TRBJ2-2 | . | TRBD1 | TRBV5-1 | CASSKGQTNTGELFF | TGCGCCAGCAGCAAGGGACAGACGAACACCGGGGAGCTGTTTTTT
TRBJ2-5 | few | TRBD2 | TRBV5-6 | CASSETSGDETQYF | TGTGCCAGCAGCGAGACTAGCGGGGACGAGACCCAGTACTTC